The entry that follows covers one T cell receptor beta chain sequence. Antigen unknown. With V trimmed by 4 bases and J by 5 bases, 7 bases remained unmatched. CDR1 and CDR2 (germline): KGHDR, SFDVKD. CDR3 length: 16 residues. Each CDR3 protein gets one entry after TCRdb re-called the 5' RACE reads with MiXCR. The sample records 500,000 to 700,000 distinct CDR3 sequences, 15% to 20% being singletons. The data belong to a study of T cells after yellow fever vaccination. General observations from the study: Highly abundant clonotypes carried over from the bulk population could end up in FACS-sorted repertoires as contaminants.

The chain combines TRBV24-1 with TRBJ2-1; TRBD2 matches at 10 bases. The TCR was taken from a man between 25 and 39 years old who received the YFV17D yellow fever vaccine. The material was PBMCs, obtained 15 days after the yellow fever booster vaccination. The CDR3 protein is CATSDASGRGHNEQFF. The CDR3 DNA reads as TGTGCCACCAGTGACGCAAGCGGGAGGGGTCACAATGAGCAGTTCTTC.